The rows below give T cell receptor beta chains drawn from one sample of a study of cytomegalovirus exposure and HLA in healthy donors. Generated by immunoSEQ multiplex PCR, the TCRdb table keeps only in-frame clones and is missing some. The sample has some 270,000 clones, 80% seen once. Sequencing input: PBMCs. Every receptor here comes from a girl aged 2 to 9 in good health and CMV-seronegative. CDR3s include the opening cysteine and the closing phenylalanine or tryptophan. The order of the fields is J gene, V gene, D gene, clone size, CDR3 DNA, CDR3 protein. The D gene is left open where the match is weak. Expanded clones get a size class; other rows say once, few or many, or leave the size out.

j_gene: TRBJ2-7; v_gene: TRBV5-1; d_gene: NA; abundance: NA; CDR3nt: TGCGCCAGCAGCTTGCAAGGACTTGGATACGACGAGCAGTACTTC; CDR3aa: CASSLQGLGYDEQYF
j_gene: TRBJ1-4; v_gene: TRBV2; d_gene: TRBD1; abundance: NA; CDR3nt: TGTGCCAGCAGTGAACAGGGGACAGGCGAAAAACTGTTTTTT; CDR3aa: CASSEQGTGEKLFF
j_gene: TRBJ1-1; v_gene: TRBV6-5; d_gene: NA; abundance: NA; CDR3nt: TGTGCCAGCAGTTATGGCGGGGACACTGAAGCTTTCTTT; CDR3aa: CASSYGGDTEAFF
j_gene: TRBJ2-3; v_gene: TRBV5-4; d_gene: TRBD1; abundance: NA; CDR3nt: TGTGCCAGCAGCTCGGACAGGGAGGTAGATACGCAGTATTTT; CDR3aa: CASSSDREVDTQYF
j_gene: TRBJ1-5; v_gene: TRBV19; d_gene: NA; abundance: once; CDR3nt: TGTGCCAGTATTGGAGGAAATCAGCCCCAGCATTTT; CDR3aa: CASIGGNQPQHF
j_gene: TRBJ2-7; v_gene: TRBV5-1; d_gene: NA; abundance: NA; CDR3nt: TGCGCCAGCAGCTTGGATGGACAGGGACTACCCCCCTACGAGCAGTACTTC; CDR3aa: CASSLDGQGLPPYEQYF
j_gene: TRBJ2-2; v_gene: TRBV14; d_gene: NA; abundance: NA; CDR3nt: TGTGCCAGCAGCCAAGGACATTGGGCCACCGGGGAGCTGTTTTTT; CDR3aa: CASSQGHWATGELFF
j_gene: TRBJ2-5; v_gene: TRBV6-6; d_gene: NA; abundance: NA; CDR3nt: TGTGCCAGCAGGGGACTCGACCAAGAGACCCAGTACTTC; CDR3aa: CASRGLDQETQYF
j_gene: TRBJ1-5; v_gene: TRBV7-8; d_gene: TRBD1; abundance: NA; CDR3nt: TGTGCCAGCAGCCCACAGGGGGCCAGCAATCAGCCCCAGCATTTT; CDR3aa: CASSPQGASNQPQHF
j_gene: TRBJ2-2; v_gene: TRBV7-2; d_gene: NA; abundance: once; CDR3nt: TGTGCCAGCAGACCCCAGGGGGGCGGAGTTGGGGAGCTGTTTTTT; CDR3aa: CASRPQGGGVGELFF
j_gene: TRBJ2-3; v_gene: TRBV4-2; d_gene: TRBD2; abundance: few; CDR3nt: TGTGCCAGCAGCCCCCGGACTAGCGGCACAGATACGCAGTATTTT; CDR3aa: CASSPRTSGTDTQYF
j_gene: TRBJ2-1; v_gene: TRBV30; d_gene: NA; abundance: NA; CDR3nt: TGTGCCGGATGGAGCTATGAGCAGTTCTTC; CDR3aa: CAGWSYEQFF
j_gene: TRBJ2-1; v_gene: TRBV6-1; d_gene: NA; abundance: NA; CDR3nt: TGTGCCAGCAGTGACGGTGGGGGGGCTAGAAATGAGCAGTTCTTC; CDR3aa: CASSDGGGARNEQFF
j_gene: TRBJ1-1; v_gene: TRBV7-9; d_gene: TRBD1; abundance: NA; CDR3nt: TGTGCCAGCAGCTCCGGGACAGGGGGCACTGAAGCTTTCTTT; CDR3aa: CASSSGTGGTEAFF
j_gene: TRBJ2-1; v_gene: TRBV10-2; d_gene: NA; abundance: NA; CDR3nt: TGCGCCAGCAGCGGTATTGGTGTAATTGATATAAAGCAGTTCTTC; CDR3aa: CASSGIGVIDIKQFF
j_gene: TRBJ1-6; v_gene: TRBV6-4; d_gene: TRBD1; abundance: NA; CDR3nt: TGTGCCAGCAGTGCCGAACCTTTACAGGGGAATTCACCCCTCCACTTT; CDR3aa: CASSAEPLQGNSPLHF
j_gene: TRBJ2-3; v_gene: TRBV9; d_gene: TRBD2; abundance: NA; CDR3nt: TGTGCCAGCAGCGTAGGGGCGGGGGGGCCCCCAGATACGCAGTATTTT; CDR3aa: CASSVGAGGPPDTQYF
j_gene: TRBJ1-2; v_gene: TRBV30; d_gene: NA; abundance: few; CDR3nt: TGTGCCTGGAGTGTACAGGCTATGTATGGCTACACCTTC; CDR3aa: CAWSVQAMYGYTF
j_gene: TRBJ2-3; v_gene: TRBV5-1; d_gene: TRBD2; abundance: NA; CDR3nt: TGCGCCAGCAGCCCCCGGGGGGGCACAGATACGCAGTATTTT; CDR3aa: CASSPRGGTDTQYF
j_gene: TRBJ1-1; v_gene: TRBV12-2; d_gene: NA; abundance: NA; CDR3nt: TGTGCAAGTCGCTTCCCCGCCCTTCGACAGGGGACCACTGAAGCTTTCTTT; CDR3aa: CASRFPALRQGTTEAFF
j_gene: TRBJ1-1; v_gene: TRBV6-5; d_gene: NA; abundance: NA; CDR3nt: TGTGCCAGCAGTTACCAAGACAGCACTGAAGCTTTCTTT; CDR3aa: CASSYQDSTEAFF
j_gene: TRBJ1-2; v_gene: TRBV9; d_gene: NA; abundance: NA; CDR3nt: TGTGCCAGCAGCGAACAGGGATATGGCTACACCTTC; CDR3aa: CASSEQGYGYTF
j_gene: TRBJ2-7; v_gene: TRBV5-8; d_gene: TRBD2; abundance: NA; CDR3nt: TGTGCCAGCAGCTCTAGCGGGGGGGACAGGAGCTCCTACGAGCAGTACTTC; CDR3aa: CASSSSGGDRSSYEQYF
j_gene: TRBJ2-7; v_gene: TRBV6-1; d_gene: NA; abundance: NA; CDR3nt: TGTGCCAGCAGGTTCCAGCGCCTTTACGAGCAGTACTTC; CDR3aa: CASRFQRLYEQYF
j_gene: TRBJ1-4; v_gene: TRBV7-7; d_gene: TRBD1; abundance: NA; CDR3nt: TGTGCCAGCAAGATCGGACAGGGGATTAGGAGGAAAGAAAAACTGTTTTTT; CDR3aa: CASKIGQGIRRKEKLFF
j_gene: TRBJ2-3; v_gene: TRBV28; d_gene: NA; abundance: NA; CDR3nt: TGTGCCAGCAGACACGGGGGTCTCCGGGGGGATACGCAGTATTTT; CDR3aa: CASRHGGLRGDTQYF
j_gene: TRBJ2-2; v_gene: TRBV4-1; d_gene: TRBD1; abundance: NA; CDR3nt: TGCGCCAGCAGCCCACAGGGGGCGGGGACCGGGGAGCTGTTTTTT; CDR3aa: CASSPQGAGTGELFF
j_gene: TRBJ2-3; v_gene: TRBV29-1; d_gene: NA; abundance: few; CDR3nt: TGCAGCGTTGTTGACACTTTTAGCACAGATACGCAGTATTTT; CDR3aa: CSVVDTFSTDTQYF
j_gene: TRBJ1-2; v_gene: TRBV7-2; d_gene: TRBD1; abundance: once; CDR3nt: TGTGCCAGCAGCTTAGCGCCGGCCCGACAGGGGTCCCACTATGGCTACACCTTC; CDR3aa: CASSLAPARQGSHYGYTF
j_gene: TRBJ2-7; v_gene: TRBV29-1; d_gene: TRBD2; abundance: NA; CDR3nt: TGCAGCGTTGAAGGGGGGACTAGCGGTTACGAGCAGTACTTC; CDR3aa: CSVEGGTSGYEQYF
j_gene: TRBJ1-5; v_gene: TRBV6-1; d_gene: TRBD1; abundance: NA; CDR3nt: TGTGCCAGCAGTGACAACGGACAGGGGGACCAGCATTTT; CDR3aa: CASSDNGQGDQHF
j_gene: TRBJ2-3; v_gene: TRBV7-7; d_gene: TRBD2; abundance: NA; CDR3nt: TGTGCCAGCAGCTCAGGACTAGCGGGGGGGCAAGATACGCAGTATTTT; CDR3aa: CASSSGLAGGQDTQYF
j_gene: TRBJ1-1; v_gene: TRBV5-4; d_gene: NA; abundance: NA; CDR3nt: TGTGCCAGCAGCTTGGGGACAGATGAAGCTTTCTTT; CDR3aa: CASSLGTDEAFF
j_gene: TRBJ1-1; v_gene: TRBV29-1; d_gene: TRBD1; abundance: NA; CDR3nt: TGCAGCGTTGAGGACAGGGTAGGGACTGAAGCTTTCTTT; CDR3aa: CSVEDRVGTEAFF
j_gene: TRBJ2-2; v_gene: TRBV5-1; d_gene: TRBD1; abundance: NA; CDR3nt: TGCGCCAGCAGCAGGGACAGGCCGGTCGGAGGGGAGCTGTTTTTT; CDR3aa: CASSRDRPVGGELFF
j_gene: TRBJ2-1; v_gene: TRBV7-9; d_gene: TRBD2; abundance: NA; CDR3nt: TGTGCCAGCAGCAGTTATAGCGGGGGGGCTTACAATGAGCAGTTCTTC; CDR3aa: CASSSYSGGAYNEQFF
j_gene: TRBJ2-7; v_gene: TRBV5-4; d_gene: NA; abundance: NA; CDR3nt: TGTGCCAGCAGCTTGAGGCCATACTCCCGGCGGACTCCAGCCTACGAGCAGTACTTC; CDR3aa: CASSLRPYSRRTPAYEQYF
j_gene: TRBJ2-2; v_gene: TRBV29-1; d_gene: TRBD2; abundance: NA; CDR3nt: TGCAGCGTCCCGGCGGGAGGAAACACCGGGGAGCTGTTTTTT; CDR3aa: CSVPAGGNTGELFF
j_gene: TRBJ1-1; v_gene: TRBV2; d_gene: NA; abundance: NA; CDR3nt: TGTGCCACCGTACCCAGGGGAGAAAACACTGAAGCTTTCTTT; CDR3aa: CATVPRGENTEAFF
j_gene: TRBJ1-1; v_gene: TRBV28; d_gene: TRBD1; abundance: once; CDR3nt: TGTGCCAGCAGTTTTCAGGACAGGGCTACTGAAGCTTTCTTT; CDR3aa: CASSFQDRATEAFF
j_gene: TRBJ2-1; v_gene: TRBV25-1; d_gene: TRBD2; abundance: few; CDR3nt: TGTGCCAGCACCGAGCGGGGGGAACACAATGAGCAGTTCTTC; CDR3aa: CASTERGEHNEQFF
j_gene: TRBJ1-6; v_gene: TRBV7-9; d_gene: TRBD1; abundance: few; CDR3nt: TGTTCCAGCAGCTTATTTCAGGGGGACGGTAATTCACCCCTCCACTTT; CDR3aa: CSSSLFQGDGNSPLHF
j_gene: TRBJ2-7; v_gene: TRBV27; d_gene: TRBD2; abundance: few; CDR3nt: TGTGCCAGCAGTTTGAGACTAGCGGTGTCCTACGAGCAGTACTTC; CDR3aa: CASSLRLAVSYEQYF
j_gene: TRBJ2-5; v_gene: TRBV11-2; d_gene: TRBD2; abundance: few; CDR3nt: TGTGCCAGCAGCTGGGGGACTAGCCAATCCCAAGAGACCCAGTACTTC; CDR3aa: CASSWGTSQSQETQYF
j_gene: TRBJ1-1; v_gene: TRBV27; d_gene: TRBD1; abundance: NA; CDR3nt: TGTGCCAGCAGTCCTAAACCAGGGGGCAGTGAAGCTTTCTTT; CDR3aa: CASSPKPGGSEAFF
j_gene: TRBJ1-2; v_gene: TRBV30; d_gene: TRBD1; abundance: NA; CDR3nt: TGTGCCTGGAGTCAGGGGGGTCATGGCTACACCTTC; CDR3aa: CAWSQGGHGYTF
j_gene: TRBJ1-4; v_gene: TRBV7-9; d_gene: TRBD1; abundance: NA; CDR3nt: TGTGCCAGCAGCCCCGGACAGGGTGTGTATGAAAAACTGTTTTTT; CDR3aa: CASSPGQGVYEKLFF
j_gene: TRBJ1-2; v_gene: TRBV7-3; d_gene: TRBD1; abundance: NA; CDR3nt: TGTTCCAGCAGCTTTGAGCCCGCCGTCGACAGGGTCCGAGATGGCTACACCTTC; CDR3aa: CSSSFEPAVDRVRDGYTF
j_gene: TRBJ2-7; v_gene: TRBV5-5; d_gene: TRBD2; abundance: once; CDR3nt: TGTGCCAGCAAAAGGACTAGCGGGGGGGCCGGGCAGGAGTACTTC; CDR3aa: CASKRTSGGAGQEYF
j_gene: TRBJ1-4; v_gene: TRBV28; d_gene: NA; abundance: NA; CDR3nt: TGTGCCAGCAGTTTACCGGGGGGGGTAAGAGCTAATGAAAAACTGTTTTTT; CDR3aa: CASSLPGGVRANEKLFF
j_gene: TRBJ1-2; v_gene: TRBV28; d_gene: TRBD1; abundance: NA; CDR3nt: TGTGCCAGCAGTTTCCCGGGACAGGGCTACACCTTC; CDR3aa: CASSFPGQGYTF
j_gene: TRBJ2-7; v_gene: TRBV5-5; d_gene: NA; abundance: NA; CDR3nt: TGTGCCAGCACACTTACAGCACACGCGTCGTCCTACGAGCAGTACTTC; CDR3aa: CASTLTAHASSYEQYF
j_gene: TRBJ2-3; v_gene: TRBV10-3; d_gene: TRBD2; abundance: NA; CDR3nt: TGTGCCATCAGTGGGGCGGGGGGCACAGATACGCAGTATTTT; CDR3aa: CAISGAGGTDTQYF
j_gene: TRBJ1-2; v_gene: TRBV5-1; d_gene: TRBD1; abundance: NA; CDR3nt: TGCGCCAGCAGCTTATCGGCAGGGGGCCGACGGGGCTACACCTTC; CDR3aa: CASSLSAGGRRGYTF
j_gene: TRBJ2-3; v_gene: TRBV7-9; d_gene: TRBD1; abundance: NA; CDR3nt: TGTGCCAGCAGGGACAGGAGCAGACAATGCACAGATACGCAGTATTTT; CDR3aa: CASRDRSRQCTDTQYF
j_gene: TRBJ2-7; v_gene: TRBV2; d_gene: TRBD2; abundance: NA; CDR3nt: TGTGCCAGCGGAAGTAGCGGGAGCGGCTACGAGCAGTACTTC; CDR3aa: CASGSSGSGYEQYF
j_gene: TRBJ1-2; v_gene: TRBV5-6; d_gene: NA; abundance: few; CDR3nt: TGTGCCAGCACCTCGGGGTTCGGCTATGGCTACACCTTC; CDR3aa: CASTSGFGYGYTF
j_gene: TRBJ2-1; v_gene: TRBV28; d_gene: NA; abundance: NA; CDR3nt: TGTGCCAGCAGGGAAGACTACTATGAGCAGTTCTTC; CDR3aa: CASREDYYEQFF
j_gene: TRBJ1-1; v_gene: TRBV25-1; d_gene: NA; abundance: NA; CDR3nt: TGTGCCAGCAGTGAAACTATTCGTGCTGAAGCTTTCTTT; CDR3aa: CASSETIRAEAFF